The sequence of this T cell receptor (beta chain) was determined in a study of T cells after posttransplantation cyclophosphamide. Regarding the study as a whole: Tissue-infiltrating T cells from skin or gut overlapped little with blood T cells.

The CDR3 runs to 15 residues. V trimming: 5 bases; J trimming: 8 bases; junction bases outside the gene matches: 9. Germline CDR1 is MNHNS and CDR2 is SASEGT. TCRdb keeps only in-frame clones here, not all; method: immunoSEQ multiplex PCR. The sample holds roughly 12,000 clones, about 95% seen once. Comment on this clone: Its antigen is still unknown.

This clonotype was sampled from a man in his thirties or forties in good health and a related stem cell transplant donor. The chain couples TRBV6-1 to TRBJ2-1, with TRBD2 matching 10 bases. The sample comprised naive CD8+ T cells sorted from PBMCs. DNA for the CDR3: TGTGCCAGCAGTCTGAGCGGGGGGGGAAGGGATGAGCAGTTCTTC. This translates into CASSLSGGGRDEQFF.